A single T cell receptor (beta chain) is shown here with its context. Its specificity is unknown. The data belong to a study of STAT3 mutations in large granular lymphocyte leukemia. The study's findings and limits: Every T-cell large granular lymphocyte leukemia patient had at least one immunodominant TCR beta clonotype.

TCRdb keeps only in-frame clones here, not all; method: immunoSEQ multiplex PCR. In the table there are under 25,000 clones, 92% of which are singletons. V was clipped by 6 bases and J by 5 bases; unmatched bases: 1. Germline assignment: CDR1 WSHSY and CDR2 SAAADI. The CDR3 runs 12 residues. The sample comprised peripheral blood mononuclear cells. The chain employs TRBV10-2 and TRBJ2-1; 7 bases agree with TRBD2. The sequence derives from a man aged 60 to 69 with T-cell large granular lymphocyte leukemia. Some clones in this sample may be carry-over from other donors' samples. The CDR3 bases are TGCGCCAGCAGGGCGGGAGACAATGAGCAGTTCTTC. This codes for CASRAGDNEQFF.